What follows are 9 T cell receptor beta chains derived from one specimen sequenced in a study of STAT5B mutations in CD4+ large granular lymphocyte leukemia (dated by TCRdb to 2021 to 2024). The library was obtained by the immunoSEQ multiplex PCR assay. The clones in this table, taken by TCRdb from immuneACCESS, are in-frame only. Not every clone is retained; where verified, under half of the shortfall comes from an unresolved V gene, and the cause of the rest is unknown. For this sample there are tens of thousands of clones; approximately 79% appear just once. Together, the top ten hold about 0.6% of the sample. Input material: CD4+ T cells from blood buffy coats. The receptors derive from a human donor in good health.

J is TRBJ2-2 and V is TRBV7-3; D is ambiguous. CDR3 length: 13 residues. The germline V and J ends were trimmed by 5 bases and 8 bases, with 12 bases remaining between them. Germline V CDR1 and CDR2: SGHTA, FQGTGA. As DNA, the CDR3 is TGTGCCAGCAGCCCTCCAAGAGGAGGGGAGCTGTTTTTT. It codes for CASSPPRGGELFF.

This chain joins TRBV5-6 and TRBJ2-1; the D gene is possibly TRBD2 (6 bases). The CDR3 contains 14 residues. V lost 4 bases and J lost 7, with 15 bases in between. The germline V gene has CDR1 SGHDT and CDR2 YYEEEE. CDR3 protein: CASSRRGEGNEQFF. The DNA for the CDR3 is TGTGCCAGCAGCCGACGCGGGGAAGGGAATGAGCAGTTCTTC.

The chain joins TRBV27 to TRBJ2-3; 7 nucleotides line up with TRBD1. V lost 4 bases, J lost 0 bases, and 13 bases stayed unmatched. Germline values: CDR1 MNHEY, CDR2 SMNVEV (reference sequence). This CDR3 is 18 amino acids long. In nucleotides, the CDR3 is TGTGCCAGCAGTTCGAAACAGGGGACCGATCTAAGCACAGATACGCAGTATTTT. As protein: CASSSKQGTDLSTDTQYF.

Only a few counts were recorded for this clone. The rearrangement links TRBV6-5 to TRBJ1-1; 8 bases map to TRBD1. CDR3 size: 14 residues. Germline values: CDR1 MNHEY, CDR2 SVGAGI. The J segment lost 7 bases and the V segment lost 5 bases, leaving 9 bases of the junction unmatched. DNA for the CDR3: TGTGCCAGCAGTGGCGGGACAGGCATGCGTGAAGCTTTCTTT. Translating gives CASSGGTGMREAFF.

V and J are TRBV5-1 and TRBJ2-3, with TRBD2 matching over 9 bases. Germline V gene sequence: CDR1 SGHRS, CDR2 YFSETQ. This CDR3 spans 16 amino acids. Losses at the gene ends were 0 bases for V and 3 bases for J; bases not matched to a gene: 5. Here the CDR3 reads CASSLGSSGATDTQYF. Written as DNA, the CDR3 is TGCGCCAGCAGCTTGGGGTCTAGCGGGGCGACAGATACGCAGTATTTT.

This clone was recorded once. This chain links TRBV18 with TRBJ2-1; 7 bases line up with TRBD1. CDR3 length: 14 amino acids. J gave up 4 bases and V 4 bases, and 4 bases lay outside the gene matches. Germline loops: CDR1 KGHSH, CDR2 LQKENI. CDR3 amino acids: CASSLGTAYNEQFF. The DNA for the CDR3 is TGTGCCAGCTCACTCGGGACAGCGTACAATGAGCAGTTCTTC.

CDR3 loop: CASSSGRQNYEQYF. CDR3 bases: TGTGCCAGCAGCTCGGGACGGCAGAACTACGAGCAGTACTTC. The genes are TRBV5-4 and TRBJ2-7; D is tentatively TRBD1 or TRBD2 (5 bases each). The CDR3 consists of 14 residues. V shed 3 bases and J shed 3 bases, with 13 bases lying between them. CDR1 is SGHNT and CDR2 is YYREEE in the germline V gene (reference sequence).

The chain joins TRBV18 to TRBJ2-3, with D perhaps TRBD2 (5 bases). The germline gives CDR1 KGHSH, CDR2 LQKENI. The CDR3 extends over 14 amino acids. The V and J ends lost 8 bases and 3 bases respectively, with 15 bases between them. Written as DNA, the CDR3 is TGTGCCAGCCAGGAGCGGAAGGGAACAGATACGCAGTATTTT. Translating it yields CASQERKGTDTQYF.

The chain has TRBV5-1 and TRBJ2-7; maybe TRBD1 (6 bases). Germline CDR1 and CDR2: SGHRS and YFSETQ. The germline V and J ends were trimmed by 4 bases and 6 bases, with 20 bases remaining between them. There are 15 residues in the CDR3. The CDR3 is CASSPLGYRAVEQYF. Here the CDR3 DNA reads TGCGCCAGCAGCCCGCTCGGGTACAGGGCGGTCGAGCAGTACTTC.